A selection of T cell receptor beta chains follows, all from one sample in a study of T cell changes during pregnancy in multiple sclerosis. Sequencing used immunoSEQ multiplex PCR; TCRdb keeps in-frame clones, though not all of them. The table has about 39,000 clones, around nine tenths seen once. Specimen: CD4+ T cells from peripheral blood mononuclear cells, collected in the third trimester of pregnancy. The receptors shown here come from a female donor in good health, enrolled as a control in a pregnancy study. Both conserved end residues are part of each CDR3. D genes are given only for firm matches. Rows may omit the clone size; those that give it use once, few, many or a size class.

abundance,d_gene,j_gene,v_gene,CDR3nt,CDR3aa
-,TRBD1,TRBJ2-6,TRBV19,TGTGCCAGTAGCTCGGGACAGGGCTTGGCTGGGGCCAACGTCCTGACTTTC,CASSSGQGLAGANVLTF
once,TRBD2,TRBJ2-5,TRBV4-1,TGCGCCAGCAGCCAAGGACTAGCGGGGATACGCCAAGAGACCCAGTACTTC,CASSQGLAGIRQETQYF
once,-,TRBJ1-1,TRBV9,TGTGCCAGCAGCACTCCGAAGACAGACATGAACACTGAAGCTTTCTTT,CASSTPKTDMNTEAFF
-,-,TRBJ2-1,TRBV27,TGTGCCAGCAGTGCCGTCGCAGGGTCTAATGAGCAGTTCTTC,CASSAVAGSNEQFF
-,-,TRBJ1-6,TRBV9,TGTGCCAGCAGTCCCGCGGGGTTTGCATATAATTCACCCCTCCACTTT,CASSPAGFAYNSPLHF
-,-,TRBJ1-5,TRBV19,TGTGCCAGTAGTATAGATCGAGCCGAGAATAGCAATCAGCCCCAGCATTTT,CASSIDRAENSNQPQHF
-,TRBD2,TRBJ2-1,TRBV28,TGTGCCAGCAGTTTATCGTCGACTAGCGGGAGAGATGAGCAGTTCTTC,CASSLSSTSGRDEQFF
-,-,TRBJ1-2,TRBV5-1,TGCGCCAGCAGCTTGGATAGGGCGGGGATTGAGGGCTACACCTTC,CASSLDRAGIEGYTF
-,TRBD2,TRBJ2-7,TRBV7-8,TGTGCCAGCAGCCCGAGGAGACTAGCGGGCGACGAGCAGTACTTC,CASSPRRLAGDEQYF
-,-,TRBJ1-1,TRBV2,TGTGCCAGCAGTGAATTTTGGGGAGGAGAAACTGAAGCTTTCTTT,CASSEFWGGETEAFF
-,TRBD1,TRBJ1-5,TRBV23-1,TGCGCCAGCAGTCAAGGGACAGGCGTAGTCCCAAATCAGCCCCAGCATTTT,CASSQGTGVVPNQPQHF
-,-,TRBJ1-1,TRBV30,TGTGCCTGGGGGGGGTATAGTACTGAAGCTTTCTTT,CAWGGYSTEAFF
-,-,TRBJ2-1,TRBV25-1,TGTGCCAGCAATAGTATACGGGACAATGAGCAGTTCTTC,CASNSIRDNEQFF
-,-,TRBJ1-1,TRBV29-1,TGCAGCGTTGACCCGGGGGGTACTGAAGCTTTCTTT,CSVDPGGTEAFF
-,-,TRBJ1-6,TRBV11-2,TGTGCCAGCAGCTTAGATGGTGAAAAGGGGCAGCATAATTCACCCCTCCACTTT,CASSLDGEKGQHNSPLHF
-,TRBD1,TRBJ1-2,TRBV5-4,TGTGCCAGCAGGCAGACAGGGGCTAACTATGGCTACACCTTC,CASRQTGANYGYTF
-,TRBD1,TRBJ2-1,TRBV7-2,TGTGCCAGCAGCCCCGGGACAGGGTTTACTGAGCAGTTCTTC,CASSPGTGFTEQFF